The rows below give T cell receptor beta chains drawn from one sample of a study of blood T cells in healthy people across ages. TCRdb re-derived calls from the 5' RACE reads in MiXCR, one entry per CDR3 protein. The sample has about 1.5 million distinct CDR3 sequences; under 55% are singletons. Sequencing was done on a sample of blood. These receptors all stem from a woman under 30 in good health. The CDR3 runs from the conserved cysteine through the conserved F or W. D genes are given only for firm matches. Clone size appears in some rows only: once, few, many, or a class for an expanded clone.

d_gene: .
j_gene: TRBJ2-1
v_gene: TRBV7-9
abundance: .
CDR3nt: TGTGCCAGCAGCTTAGCGAGTTGGGACGTCGCCTACAATGAGCAGTTCTTC
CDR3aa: CASSLASWDVAYNEQFF

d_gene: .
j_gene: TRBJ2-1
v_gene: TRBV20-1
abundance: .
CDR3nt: TGCAGTGCTTGCCCATTTGGGCCCCGGGATGAGCAGTTCTTC
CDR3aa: CSACPFGPRDEQFF

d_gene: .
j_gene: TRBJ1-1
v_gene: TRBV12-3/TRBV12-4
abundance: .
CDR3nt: TGTGCTAGCAGCTTAAACCTGAACACTGAAGCTTTCTTT
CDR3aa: CASSLNLNTEAFF

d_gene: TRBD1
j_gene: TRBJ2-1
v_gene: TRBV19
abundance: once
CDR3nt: TGTGCCAGCGGCTTTAGGACAGGGGAGAATGAGCAGTTCTTC
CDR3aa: CASGFRTGENEQFF

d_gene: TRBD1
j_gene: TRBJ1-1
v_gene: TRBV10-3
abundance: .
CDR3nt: TGTGCCAGCCAGACAGGGACCACTGAAGCTTTCTTT
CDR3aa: CASQTGTTEAFF

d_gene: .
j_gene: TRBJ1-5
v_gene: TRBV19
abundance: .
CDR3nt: TGTGCCAGTAGTACGACAGTTTATAGCAATCAGCCCCAGCATTTT
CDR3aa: CASSTTVYSNQPQHF

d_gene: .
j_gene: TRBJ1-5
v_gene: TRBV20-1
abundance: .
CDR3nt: TGCAGTGCTTTATTAGACGGTCCCCTCAATCAGCCCCAGCATTTT
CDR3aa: CSALLDGPLNQPQHF

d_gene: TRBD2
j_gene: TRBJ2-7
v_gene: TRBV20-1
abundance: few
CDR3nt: TGCAGTGCTAGAGCAGGACTAGGAGGATCCTACGAGCAGTACTTC
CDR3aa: CSARAGLGGSYEQYF

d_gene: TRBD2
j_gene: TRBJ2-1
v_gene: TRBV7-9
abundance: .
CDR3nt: TGTGCCAGCAGCTCAACCGGGACTAGCGGGAATGTACGGTTCTTC
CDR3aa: CASSSTGTSGNVRFF

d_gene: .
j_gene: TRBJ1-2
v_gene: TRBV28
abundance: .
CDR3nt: TGTGCCAGCAGACAAACCCCGCGGGAGGATAAAGAGGGCTACACCTTC
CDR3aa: CASRQTPREDKEGYTF

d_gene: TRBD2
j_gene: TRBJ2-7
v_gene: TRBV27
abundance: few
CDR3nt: TGTGCCAGCAGGCCCGGACTAGTCGGCTCCTACGAGCAGTACTTC
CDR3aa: CASRPGLVGSYEQYF

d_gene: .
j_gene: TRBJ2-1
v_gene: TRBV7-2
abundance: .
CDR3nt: TGTGCCAGCATCACCGCGGCGAACTACAATGAGCAGTTCTTC
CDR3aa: CASITAANYNEQFF

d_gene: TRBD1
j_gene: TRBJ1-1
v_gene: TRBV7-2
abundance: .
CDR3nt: TGTGCCAGCAGCTTAGCGGACAGGGGGAACCCTGAAGCTTTCTTT
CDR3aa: CASSLADRGNPEAFF

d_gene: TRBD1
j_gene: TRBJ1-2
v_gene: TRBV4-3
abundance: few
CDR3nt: TGCGCCAGCAGCCAAGATAGGACAGGGGGCAAGGATGGCTACACCTTC
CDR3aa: CASSQDRTGGKDGYTF

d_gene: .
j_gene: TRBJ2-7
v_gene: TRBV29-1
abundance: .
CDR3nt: TGCAGCGCCTCCCGGACCCGTTCGGCCTACGAGCAGTACTTC
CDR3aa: CSASRTRSAYEQYF

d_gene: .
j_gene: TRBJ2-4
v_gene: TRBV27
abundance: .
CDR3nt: TGTGCCAGCAGTTTCTCGAGTGGGACTGCCCGTTGGCAGTACTTC
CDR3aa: CASSFSSGTARWQYF

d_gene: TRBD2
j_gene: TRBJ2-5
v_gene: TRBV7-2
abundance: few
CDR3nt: TGTGCCAGCAGCCGAGGGGAGGGGACCCAGTACTTC
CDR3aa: CASSRGEGTQYF

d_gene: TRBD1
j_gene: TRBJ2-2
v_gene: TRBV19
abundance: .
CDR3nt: TGTGCCAGTAGCGACAGGGCTGGGCGCGGGGAGCTGTTTTTT
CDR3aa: CASSDRAGRGELFF

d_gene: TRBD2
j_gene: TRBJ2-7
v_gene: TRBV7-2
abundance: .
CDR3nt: TGTGCCAGCAGTAGGGACTATCTGACCCCCTACGAGCAGTACTTC
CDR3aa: CASSRDYLTPYEQYF

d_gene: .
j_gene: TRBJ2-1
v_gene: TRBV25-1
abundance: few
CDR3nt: TGTGCCAGCAGTGAAACTAGCAGAAACAATGAGCAGTTCTTC
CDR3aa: CASSETSRNNEQFF

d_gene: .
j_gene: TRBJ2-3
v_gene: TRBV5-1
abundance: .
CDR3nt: TGCGCCAGCAGCTTGGCCACGACAGGACGCACAGATACGCAGTATTTT
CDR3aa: CASSLATTGRTDTQYF

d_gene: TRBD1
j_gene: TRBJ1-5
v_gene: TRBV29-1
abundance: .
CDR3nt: TGCAGCGCTGGGACAGAAAGAAGTCAGCCCCAGCATTTT
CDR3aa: CSAGTERSQPQHF

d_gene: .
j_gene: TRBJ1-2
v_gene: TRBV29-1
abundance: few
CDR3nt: TGCAGCGTGATCCCTCCGGGGCGGTTCTATGGCTACACCTTC
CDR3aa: CSVIPPGRFYGYTF

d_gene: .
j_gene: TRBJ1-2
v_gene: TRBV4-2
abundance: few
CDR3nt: TGTGCCAGCAGCCAACCACCGGGGCCTGGAGGCTACACCTTC
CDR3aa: CASSQPPGPGGYTF

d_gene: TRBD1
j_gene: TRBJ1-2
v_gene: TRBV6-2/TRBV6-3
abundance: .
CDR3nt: TGTGCCAGCAGTTACGGTCCAGGGGGCGACTATGGCTACACCTTC
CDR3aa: CASSYGPGGDYGYTF

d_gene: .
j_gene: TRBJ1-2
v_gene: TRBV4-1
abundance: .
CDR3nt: TGCGCCAGCAGCCAACCTCGAGCTAACTATGGCTACACCTTC
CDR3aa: CASSQPRANYGYTF

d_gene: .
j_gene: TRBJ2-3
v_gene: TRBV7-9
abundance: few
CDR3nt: TGTGCCAGCGGGGGCGCCGGAGATACGCAGTATTTT
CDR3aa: CASGGAGDTQYF

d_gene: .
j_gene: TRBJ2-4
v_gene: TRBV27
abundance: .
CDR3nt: TGTGCCAGCAGTTGGGGGGCCCATGACATTCAGTACTTC
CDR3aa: CASSWGAHDIQYF

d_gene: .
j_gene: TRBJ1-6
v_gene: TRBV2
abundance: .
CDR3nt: TGTGCCAGCAGGAGAGCCAGGGTGGATAATTCACCCCTCCACTTT
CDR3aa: CASRRARVDNSPLHF

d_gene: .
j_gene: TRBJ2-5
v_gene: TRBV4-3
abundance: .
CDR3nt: TGCGCCAGCAGCCAAGAGGAAAGGTTTGGCAATGAGCAGTACTTC
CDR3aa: CASSQEERFGNEQYF

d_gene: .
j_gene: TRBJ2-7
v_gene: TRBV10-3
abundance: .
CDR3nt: TGTGCCATCAGTGAAGTAGCAGAAAAGTCGACCTACGAGCAGTACTTC
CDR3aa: CAISEVAEKSTYEQYF

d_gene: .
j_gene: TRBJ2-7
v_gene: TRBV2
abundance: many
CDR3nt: TGTGCCACTGGGAGCTCCTACGAGCAGTACTTC
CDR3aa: CATGSSYEQYF

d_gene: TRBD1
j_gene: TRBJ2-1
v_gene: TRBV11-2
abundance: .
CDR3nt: TGTGCCAGCAGCCCGTTACGCGCCCAGGGGGTTGCAAGTTGGCCCAAAACCCCCAATGAGCAGTTCTTC
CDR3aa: CASSPLRAQGVASWPKTPNEQFF

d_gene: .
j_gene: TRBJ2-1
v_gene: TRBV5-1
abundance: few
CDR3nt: TGCGCCAGCAGCCCAATGGGGGTCGGCAATGAGCAGTTCTTC
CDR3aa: CASSPMGVGNEQFF

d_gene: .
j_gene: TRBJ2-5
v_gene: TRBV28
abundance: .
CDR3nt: TGTGCCAGCCTACCCAGAATTCAAGAGACCCAGTACTTC
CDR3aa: CASLPRIQETQYF

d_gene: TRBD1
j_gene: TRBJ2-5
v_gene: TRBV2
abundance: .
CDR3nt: TGTGCCAGCAGTGAGGGCAGGGGGCTTTTGAGGGAGACCCAGTACTTC
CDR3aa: CASSEGRGLLRETQYF

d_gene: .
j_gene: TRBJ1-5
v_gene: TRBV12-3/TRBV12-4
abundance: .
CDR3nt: TGTGCCAGCAGTTTAAGTAAAGGAGCTCAGCCCCAGCATTTT
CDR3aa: CASSLSKGAQPQHF

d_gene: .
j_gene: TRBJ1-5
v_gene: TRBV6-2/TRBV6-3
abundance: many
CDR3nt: TGTGCCAGCAGAGCCCACCACGACAGGAATCAGCCCCAGCATTTT
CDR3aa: CASRAHHDRNQPQHF

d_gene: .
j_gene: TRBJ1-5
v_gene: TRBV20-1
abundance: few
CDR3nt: TGCAGTGCTAGAGTTCCAGAGAGCAATCAGCCCCAGCATTTT
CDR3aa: CSARVPESNQPQHF

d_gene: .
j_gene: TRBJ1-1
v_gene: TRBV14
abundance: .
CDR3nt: TGTGCCAGCAGCCAAGTTCGAAGGTGGGCAGCTTTCTTT
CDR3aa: CASSQVRRWAAFF

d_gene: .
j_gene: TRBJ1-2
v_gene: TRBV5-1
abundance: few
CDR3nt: TGCGCCAGCAGCATTGACGGACGGTACAACTATGGCTACACCTTC
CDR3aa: CASSIDGRYNYGYTF

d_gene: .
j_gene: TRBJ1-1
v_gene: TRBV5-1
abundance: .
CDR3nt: TGCGCCAGCAGCTTGAAGGGACAAAGTGAAGCTTTCTTT
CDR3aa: CASSLKGQSEAFF